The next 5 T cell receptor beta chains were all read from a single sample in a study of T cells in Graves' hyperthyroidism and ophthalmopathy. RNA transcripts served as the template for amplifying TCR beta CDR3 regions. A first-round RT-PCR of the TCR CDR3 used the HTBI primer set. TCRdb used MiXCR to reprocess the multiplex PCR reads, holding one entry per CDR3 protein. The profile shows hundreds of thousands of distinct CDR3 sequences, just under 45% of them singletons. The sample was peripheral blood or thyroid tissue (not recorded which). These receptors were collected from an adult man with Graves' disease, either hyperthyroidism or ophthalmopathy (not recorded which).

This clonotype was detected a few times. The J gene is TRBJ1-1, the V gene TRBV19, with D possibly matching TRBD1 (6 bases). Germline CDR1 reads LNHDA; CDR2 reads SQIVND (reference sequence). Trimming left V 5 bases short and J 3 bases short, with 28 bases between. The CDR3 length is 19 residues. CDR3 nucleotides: TGTGCCAGTAGTCCGTTCCTGATCGACAGGAGCCGGGGAGACACTGAAGCTTTCTTT. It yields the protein CASSPFLIDRSRGDTEAFF.

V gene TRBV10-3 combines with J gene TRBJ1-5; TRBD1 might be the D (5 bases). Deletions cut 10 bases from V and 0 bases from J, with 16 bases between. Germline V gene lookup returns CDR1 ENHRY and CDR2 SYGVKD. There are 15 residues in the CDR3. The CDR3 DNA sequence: TGTGCCAGCGGACCGACAGTTTATAGCAATCAGCCCCAGCATTTT. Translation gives CASGPTVYSNQPQHF.

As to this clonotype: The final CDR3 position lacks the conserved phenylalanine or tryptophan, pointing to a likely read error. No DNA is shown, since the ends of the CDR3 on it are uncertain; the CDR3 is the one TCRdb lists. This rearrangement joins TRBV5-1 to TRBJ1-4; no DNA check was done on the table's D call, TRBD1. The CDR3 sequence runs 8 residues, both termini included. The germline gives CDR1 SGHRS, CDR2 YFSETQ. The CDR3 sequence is CASSSQGA.

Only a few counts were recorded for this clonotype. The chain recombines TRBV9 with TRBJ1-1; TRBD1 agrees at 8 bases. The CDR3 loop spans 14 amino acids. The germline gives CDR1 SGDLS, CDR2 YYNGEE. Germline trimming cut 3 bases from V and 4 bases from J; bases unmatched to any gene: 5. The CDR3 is CASSADRAGTEAFF. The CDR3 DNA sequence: TGTGCCAGCAGCGCGGACAGGGCGGGCACTGAAGCTTTCTTT.

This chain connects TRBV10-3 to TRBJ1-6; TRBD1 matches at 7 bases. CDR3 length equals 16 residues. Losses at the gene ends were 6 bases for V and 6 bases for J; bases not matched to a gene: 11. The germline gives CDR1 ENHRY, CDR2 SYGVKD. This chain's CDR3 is CAIRETGTLLNSPLHF. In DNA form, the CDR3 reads TGTGCCATCAGGGAGACAGGGACACTACTTAATTCACCCCTCCACTTT.